Here is one T cell receptor beta chain with its context. Its antigen is unknown. The CDR3 sequence is 14 residues long. CDR1 is MNHEY and CDR2 is SMNVEV in the germline V gene (reference sequence). Deletions cut 8 bases from V and 5 bases from J, with 17 bases between. This specimen belongs to a study of shared clonotypes between healthy human individuals. Naive-designated CD8 cells lacked CD45RO, were positively enriched for CCR7, and omitted terminally differentiated effector memory CD45RA+ cells. Donors, without exception, were Caucasian adults residing in Nashville, Tennessee. Measured with immunoSEQ multiplex PCR; TCRdb has only the in-frame clones, and not every one. This sample carries some 600,000 clones, about 96% of them seen once, and the ten largest clones take 0.11%. Overall study findings and caveats: Non-shared clonotypes displayed generation probabilities falling below those of clonotypes present in all four donors. Large depth notwithstanding, sorted-subset sequencing proved incomplete by rarefaction.

This chain connects TRBV27 to TRBJ2-3; possibly TRBD1 or TRBD2 for D (6 bases each). Material for sequencing was naive CD8+ T cells sorted from blood. This TCR came from a woman in her twenties or thirties in good health. The chain's CDR3 is CASHPGATGDTQYF. CDR3 coding DNA: TGTGCCAGCCACCCGGGGGCAACGGGAGATACGCAGTATTTT.